This TCR beta chain was retrieved from a study of shared T cell receptors in the human thymus. The CDR3 runs 16 residues. The germline gives CDR1 MDHEN, CDR2 SYDVKM. The junction had 7 bases not matched to a gene; V was cut back by 2 bases and J by 0 bases. The table came from immunoSEQ multiplex PCR; TCRdb's copy has only in-frame clones and leaves some out. The sample has hundreds of thousands of clones, 70% to 90% seen once; the top ten hold about 0.0094%. Another study also made use of these data, one on human thymus T cells. That paper notes: Thymus was obtained from resections taken during corrective heart surgery. Usage of V and J genes appeared biased in thymic and blood repertoires.

The chain links TRBV28 to TRBJ2-7; 7 bases fit TRBD2. This TCR derives from a boy under two years old with a congenital heart defect. Sequenced sample: thymocytes. CDR3 bases: TGTGCCAGCAGTTTAATTTTGGCTAGCGGCTCCTACGAGCAGTACTTC. Encoded protein: CASSLILASGSYEQYF.